Below, 7 T cell receptor beta chains from the same sample are listed, as sequenced in a study of neurological immune-mediated disorders. Each CDR3 protein gets one entry after TCRdb re-called the 5' RACE reads with MiXCR. The sample shows 40,000 to 55,000 distinct CDR3 sequences, about a tenth of them seen only once. Sequencing input: PBMCs. These receptors all come from a woman aged 40 to 55 with HTLV-1-associated myelopathy (HAM/TSP).

This clonotype was found many times. This sequence joins TRBV20-1 and TRBJ2-1; 11 bases fit TRBD2. This CDR3 is 12 amino acids long. Germline V gene data show CDR1 as DFQATT and CDR2 as SNEGSKA (reference sequence). The ends lost 3 bases at V and 15 bases at J; junction bases unmatched: 7. The CDR3 sequence: CSARVTSGGTFF. Here the CDR3 DNA reads TGCAGTGCTAGGGTCACTAGCGGGGGAACGTTCTTC.

This clonotype has a count of ten or more. The rearrangement links TRBV18 to TRBJ2-5; no clear D. Per germline, CDR1 KGHSH and CDR2 LQKENI. The CDR3 runs 14 residues. The V gene lost 1 base and the J gene lost 1 base, with 7 bases spanning the gap. CDR3 in DNA: TGTGCCAGCTCACCACTCCCCTCCCAAGAGACCCAGTACTTC. This translates into CASSPLPSQETQYF.

Ten or more counts support this clonotype. The chain has TRBV6-2 or TRBV6-3 and TRBJ1-1, with 7 nucleotides matching TRBD1. This CDR3 contains 15 residues. Germline values: CDR1 MNHEY, CDR2 SVGEGT. The trim removed 6 bases at V and 1 base at J, leaving 8 bases unmatched. The chain's CDR3 is CASSLTGDENTEAFF. Here the CDR3 DNA reads TGTGCCAGCAGCCTCACAGGGGACGAGAACACTGAAGCTTTCTTT.

This clonotype was observed at least ten times. The chain links TRBV12-3 or TRBV12-4 to TRBJ2-2, with TRBD1 identical over 7 bases. The CDR3 sequence is 14 residues long. V lost 2 bases, J lost 6 bases, and 3 bases stayed unmatched. The CDR3 DNA is TGTGCCAGCAGTTTAAGACAGGGTTCCGGGGAGCTGTTTTTT. Translating gives CASSLRQGSGELFF.

This chain uses TRBV19 with TRBJ1-5; D not certain. The CDR3 runs to 12 residues. Germline V gene data show CDR1 as LNHDA and CDR2 as SQIVND (reference sequence). The ends were cut back, 4 bases at V and 5 bases at J, with 6 bases in the middle. In DNA, the CDR3 is TGTGCCAGTAGTAAGGGAGATCAGCCCCAGCATTTT. It specifies CASSKGDQPQHF.

This clonotype has a count of ten or more. The chain combines TRBV7-2 with TRBJ2-7; D ambiguous. Deletions cut 5 bases from V and 3 bases from J, with 11 bases between. The CDR3 has 13 residues. In germline, CDR1 is SGHTA, CDR2 FQGNSA. The chain's CDR3 is CASSPTSYYEQYF. The CDR3 DNA follows: TGTGCCAGCAGCCCGACTTCCTACTACGAGCAGTACTTC.

This clonotype was detected ten times or more. This chain connects TRBV6-2 or TRBV6-3 to TRBJ1-1, with D unclear. The germline gives CDR1 MNHEY, CDR2 SVGEGT. Trimming cost V 6 bases and J 5 bases, with 13 bases left between them. This CDR3 comprises 13 residues. CDR3 sequence: CASSWRAGTEAFF. Written as DNA, the CDR3 is TGTGCCAGCAGCTGGCGGGCAGGAACTGAAGCTTTCTTT.